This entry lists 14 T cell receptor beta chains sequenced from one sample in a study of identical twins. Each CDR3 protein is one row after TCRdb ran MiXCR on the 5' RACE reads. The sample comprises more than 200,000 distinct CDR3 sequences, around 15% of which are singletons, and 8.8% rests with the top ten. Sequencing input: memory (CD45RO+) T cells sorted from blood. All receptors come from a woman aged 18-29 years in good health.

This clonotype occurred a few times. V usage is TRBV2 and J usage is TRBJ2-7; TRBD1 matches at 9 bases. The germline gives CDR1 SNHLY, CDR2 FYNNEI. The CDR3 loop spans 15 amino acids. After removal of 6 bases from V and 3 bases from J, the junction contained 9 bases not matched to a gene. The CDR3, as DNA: TGTGCCAGCAGGGCCGGGACAGGGCCAAACTACGAGCAGTACTTC. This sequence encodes CASRAGTGPNYEQYF.

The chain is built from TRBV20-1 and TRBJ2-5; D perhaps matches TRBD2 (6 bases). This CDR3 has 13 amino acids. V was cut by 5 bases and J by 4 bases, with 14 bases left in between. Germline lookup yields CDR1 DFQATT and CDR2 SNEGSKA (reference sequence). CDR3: CSAVLAPIETQYF. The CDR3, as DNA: TGCAGTGCTGTACTAGCCCCGATAGAGACCCAGTACTTC.

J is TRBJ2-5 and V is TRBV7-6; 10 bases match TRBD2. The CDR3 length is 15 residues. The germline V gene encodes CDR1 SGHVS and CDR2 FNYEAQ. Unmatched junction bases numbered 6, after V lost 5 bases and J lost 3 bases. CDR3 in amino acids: CASSLSGGPKETQYF. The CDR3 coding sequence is TGTGCCAGCAGCCTTAGCGGGGGGCCTAAAGAGACCCAGTACTTC.

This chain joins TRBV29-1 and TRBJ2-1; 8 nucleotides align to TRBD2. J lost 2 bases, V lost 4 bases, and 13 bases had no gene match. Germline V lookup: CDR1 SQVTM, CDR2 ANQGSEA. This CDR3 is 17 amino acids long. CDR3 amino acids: CSVGMGVDGRAYNEQFF. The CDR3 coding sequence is TGCAGCGTTGGCATGGGCGTGGACGGGAGGGCCTACAATGAGCAGTTCTTC.

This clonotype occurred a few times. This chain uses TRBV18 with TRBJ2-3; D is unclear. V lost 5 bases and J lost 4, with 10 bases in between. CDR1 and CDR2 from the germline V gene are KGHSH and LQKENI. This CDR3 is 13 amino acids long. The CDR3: CASSEHPPDTQYF. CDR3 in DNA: TGTGCCAGCTCAGAACATCCCCCAGATACGCAGTATTTT.

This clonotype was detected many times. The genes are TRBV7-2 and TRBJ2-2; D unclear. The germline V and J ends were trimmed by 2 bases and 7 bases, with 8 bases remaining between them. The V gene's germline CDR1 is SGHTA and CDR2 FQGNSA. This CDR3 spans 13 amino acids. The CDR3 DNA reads TGTGCCAGCAGCTTAAATTGGGACGGGGAGCTGTTTTTT. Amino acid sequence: CASSLNWDGELFF.

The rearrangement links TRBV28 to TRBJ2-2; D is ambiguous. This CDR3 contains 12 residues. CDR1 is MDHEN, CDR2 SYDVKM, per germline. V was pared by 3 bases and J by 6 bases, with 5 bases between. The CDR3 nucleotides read TGTGCCAGCAGTTTTAGTTCCGGGGAGCTGTTTTTT. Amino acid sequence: CASSFSSGELFF.

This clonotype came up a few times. CDR3 sequence reads: CSARNGLVGYTF. Written as DNA, the CDR3 is TGCAGTGCTAGAAATGGGTTGGTCGGCTACACCTTC. The J gene is TRBJ1-2, the V gene TRBV20-1; D is ambiguous. The CDR3 is 12 amino acids. V gave up 2 bases and J gave up 8 bases, with 12 bases separating them. Germline lookup yields CDR1 DFQATT and CDR2 SNEGSKA (reference sequence).

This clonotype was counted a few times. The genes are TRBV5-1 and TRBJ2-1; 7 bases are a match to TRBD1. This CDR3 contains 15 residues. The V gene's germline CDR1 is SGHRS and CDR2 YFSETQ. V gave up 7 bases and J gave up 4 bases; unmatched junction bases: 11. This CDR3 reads CASSTAGTAYNEQFF. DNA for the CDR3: TGCGCCAGCTCGACCGCCGGGACAGCTTACAATGAGCAGTTCTTC.

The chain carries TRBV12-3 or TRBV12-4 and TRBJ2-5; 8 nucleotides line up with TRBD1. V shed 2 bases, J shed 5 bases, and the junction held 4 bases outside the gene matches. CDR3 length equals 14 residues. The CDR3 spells CASSLRRTGETQYF. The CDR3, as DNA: TGTGCCAGCAGTTTAAGAAGGACAGGGGAGACCCAGTACTTC.

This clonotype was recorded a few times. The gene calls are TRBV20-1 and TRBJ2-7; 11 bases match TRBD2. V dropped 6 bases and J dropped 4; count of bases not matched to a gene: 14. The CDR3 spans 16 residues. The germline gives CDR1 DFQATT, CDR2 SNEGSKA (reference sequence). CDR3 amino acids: CSATGTSGSLVYEQYF. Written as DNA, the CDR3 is TGCAGTGCAACCGGGACTAGCGGATCCCTGGTTTACGAGCAGTACTTC.

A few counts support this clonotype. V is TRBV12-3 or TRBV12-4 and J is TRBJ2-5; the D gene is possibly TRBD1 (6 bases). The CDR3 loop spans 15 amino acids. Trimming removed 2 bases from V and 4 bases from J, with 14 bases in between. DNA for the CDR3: TGTGCCAGCAGTTTATCGGCTGGGGGCGTAGAGACCCAGTACTTC. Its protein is CASSLSAGGVETQYF.

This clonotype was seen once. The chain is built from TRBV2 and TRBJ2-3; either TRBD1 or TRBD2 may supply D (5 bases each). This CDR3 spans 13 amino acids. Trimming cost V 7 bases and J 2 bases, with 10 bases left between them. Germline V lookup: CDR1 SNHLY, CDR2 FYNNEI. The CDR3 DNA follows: TGTGCCAGCAATCCAGGGACCACAGATACGCAGTATTTT. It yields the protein CASNPGTTDTQYF.

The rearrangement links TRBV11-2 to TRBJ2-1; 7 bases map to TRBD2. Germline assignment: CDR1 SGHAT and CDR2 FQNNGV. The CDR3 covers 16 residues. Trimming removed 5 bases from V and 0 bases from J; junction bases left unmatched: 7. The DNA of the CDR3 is TGTGCCAGCAGCCCCGTCCGCGGGAGCTCCTACAATGAGCAGTTCTTC. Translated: CASSPVRGSSYNEQFF.